One sample yielded the 29 T cell receptor beta chains listed below, sequenced in a study of T cell clones after liver transplantation. The data were produced by immunoSEQ multiplex PCR, yet TCRdb's version contains in-frame clones alone and is incomplete. The table includes about 75,000 clones, around 84% detected once. The material was CD4+ T cells from blood, obtained 48 months after liver transplant. These receptors originate from a human patient who received a liver transplant. Some of these T cells may belong to the graft donor.

The chain links TRBV7-2 to TRBJ2-5; D might be TRBD2 (5 bases). Germline CDR1 is SGHTA and CDR2 is FQGNSA. This CDR3 is 13 amino acids long. Deletions cut 7 bases from V and 5 bases from J, with 14 bases between. The CDR3 nucleotides are TGTGCCAGCACCCCATCCCCGGGGGAGACCCAGTACTTC. The encoded protein is CASTPSPGETQYF.

The chain links TRBV7-2 to TRBJ1-1; TRBD1 is a possible D gene (5 bases). The CDR3 length is 14 residues. CDR1 and CDR2 (germline): SGHTA, FQGNSA. V lost 0 bases and J lost 6, with 11 bases in between. CDR3 coding DNA: TGTGCCAGCAGCTTAGCGTGGCGAGGGGCTGAAGCTTTCTTT. Protein sequence: CASSLAWRGAEAFF.

V and J are TRBV5-6 and TRBJ2-1; D possibly corresponds to TRBD2 (5 bases). This CDR3 has 16 residues. The ends were cut back, 2 bases at V and 1 base at J, with 13 bases in the middle. Germline CDR1 and CDR2: SGHDT and YYEEEE. CDR3 DNA sequence: TGTGCCAGCAGCTTTAGAAGGGAGTGGTCCTACAATGAGCAGTTCTTC. Translation: CASSFRREWSYNEQFF.

The V call is TRBV14, the J call TRBJ1-3; D unclear. V lost 0 bases, J lost 8 bases, and 17 bases lay in between. Germline V gene data show CDR1 as SGHDN and CDR2 as FVKESK. The CDR3 totals 16 residues. CDR3 protein: CASSQDGIFGLDTIYF. CDR3 sequence (DNA): TGTGCCAGCAGCCAAGATGGAATATTCGGTTTAGACACCATATATTTT.

The CDR3 DNA reads as TGTGCCAGCAGAAACATAGGGGGACAGGTCTATGGCTACACCTTC. It encodes CASRNIGGQVYGYTF. The J gene is TRBJ1-2, the V gene TRBV11-2; TRBD1 matches at 8 bases. The germline V gene has CDR1 SGHAT and CDR2 FQNNGV. Germline trimming cut 6 bases from V and 4 bases from J; bases unmatched to any gene: 10. The CDR3 extends over 15 amino acids.

The V gene is TRBV4-1, the J gene TRBJ2-2; D not resolved. V was cut by 2 bases and J by 6 bases, with 7 bases left in between. The CDR3 sequence is 13 residues long. From germline, CDR1 is MGHRA and CDR2 YSYEKL. The CDR3, as DNA: TGCGCCAGCAGCCAACCCGCGGCCGGGGAGCTGTTTTTT. Translating it yields CASSQPAAGELFF.

This clone turned up a few times. This chain connects TRBV10-3 to TRBJ1-2; D ambiguous. The CDR3 is made up of 15 amino acids. Germline values: CDR1 ENHRY, CDR2 SYGVKD. Trimming cost V 3 bases and J 5 bases, with 16 bases left between them. This CDR3 is CAISDLELGWYGYTF. For the CDR3, the DNA is TGTGCCATCAGTGATCTTGAGCTGGGATGGTATGGCTACACCTTC.

V is TRBV5-1 and J is TRBJ2-5; TRBD1 agrees at 9 bases. Germline trimming cut 4 bases from V and 5 bases from J; bases unmatched to any gene: 9. This CDR3 contains 15 residues. Germline V gene sequence: CDR1 SGHRS, CDR2 YFSETQ. The CDR3 bases are TGCGCCAGCAGCGCCCTACAGGGGGCGGCGGAGACCCAGTACTTC. This gives the protein CASSALQGAAETQYF.

As DNA, the CDR3 is TGTGCCATCACCGCGGACAGGGGTTTCGATGAGCAGTTCTTC. It yields the protein CAITADRGFDEQFF. The chain is built from TRBV10-3 and TRBJ2-1; 9 bases fit TRBD1. CDR1 ENHRY and CDR2 SYGVKD come from the germline V gene. This CDR3 spans 14 amino acids. V dropped 7 bases and J dropped 8; count of bases not matched to a gene: 9.

The rearrangement links TRBV7-3 to TRBJ2-7; 11 bases agree with TRBD2. V was pared by 5 bases and J by 3 bases, with 21 bases of the junction left unmatched. This CDR3 contains 20 residues. Germline loops: CDR1 SGHTA, CDR2 FQGTGA. The CDR3 loop reads CASSPWWGSGGVRILYEQYF. The CDR3 nucleotides read TGTGCCAGCAGCCCCTGGTGGGGTAGCGGGGGGGTCCGTATCCTCTACGAGCAGTACTTC.

The chain joins TRBV14 to TRBJ2-7; D uncertain. V lost 2 bases to trimming and J lost 5 bases, with 7 bases between them. The CDR3 contains 12 residues. CDR1 is SGHDN, CDR2 FVKESK, per germline. This CDR3 is CASSQSRNEQYF. The CDR3 DNA sequence: TGTGCCAGCAGCCAAAGCCGGAACGAGCAGTACTTC.

The chain joins TRBV5-1 to TRBJ2-3; D unresolved. The CDR3 has 14 amino acids. Trimming shortened V by 3 bases and J by 1 base, and 9 bases separated the two germline ends. Germline loops: CDR1 SGHRS, CDR2 YFSETQ. CDR3 residues: CASSSETGTDTQYF. The DNA of the CDR3 is TGCGCCAGCAGCTCTGAGACTGGCACAGATACGCAGTATTTT.

This chain links TRBV29-1 with TRBJ2-7; perhaps TRBD1 as D (6 bases). Trimming removed 6 bases from V and 7 bases from J, with 16 bases in between. The CDR3 length is 12 residues. Germline values: CDR1 SQVTM, CDR2 ANQGSEA. CDR3 DNA: TGCAGCGTGGGACAACAAGGTGGGGAGCAGTACTTC. It specifies CSVGQQGGEQYF.

This clone was counted once. The chain is built from TRBV14 and TRBJ1-2; a possible D gene is TRBD1 (6 bases). This CDR3 is built from 13 residues. Looked up from germline, CDR1 is SGHDN and CDR2 is FVKESK. Trimming stripped 4 bases from V and 4 bases from J, with 10 bases between. In DNA form, the CDR3 reads TGTGCCAGCAGCCCCGACAGGTTCTATGGCTACACCTTC. It translates to CASSPDRFYGYTF.

There are a few counts of this clone. Other DNA sequences from this sample encode an identical CDR3 as well. The chain joins TRBV18 to TRBJ1-1, with unresolved D. The CDR3 consists of 13 residues. Germline V gene lookup returns CDR1 KGHSH and CDR2 LQKENI. Trimming cost V 6 bases and J 0 bases, with 8 bases left between them. In DNA form, the CDR3 reads TGTGCCAGCTCTACGGGAATGAACACTGAAGCTTTCTTT. It yields the protein CASSTGMNTEAFF.

The J gene is TRBJ1-5, the V gene TRBV18; 9 bases are shared with TRBD1. With V trimmed by 3 bases and J by 2 bases, 2 bases remained unmatched. The length of the CDR3 is 15 residues. The germline V gene encodes CDR1 KGHSH and CDR2 LQKENI. The CDR3 spells CASSPDRGGNQPQHF. The CDR3 DNA reads TGTGCCAGCTCACCTGACAGGGGGGGCAATCAGCCCCAGCATTTT.

The chain has TRBV27 and TRBJ2-7; 12 nucleotides align to TRBD2. Germline-derived CDR1 and CDR2 are MNHEY and SMNVEV (reference sequence). V shed 5 bases and J 6 bases; nucleotides not matched to a gene: 8. The CDR3 spans 15 residues. CDR3 loop: CASSTLAGGRLEQYF. Written as DNA, the CDR3 is TGTGCCAGCAGTACACTAGCGGGGGGCCGTCTCGAGCAGTACTTC.

The V call is TRBV28, the J call TRBJ2-7; 9 nucleotides match TRBD2. The V gene's germline CDR1 is MDHEN and CDR2 SYDVKM. The V and J ends lost 3 bases and 5 bases, in that order; junction bases with no gene match: 8. The CDR3 is made up of 15 amino acids. CDR3 nucleotides: TGTGCCAGCAGTTTGATGGGACTAGCTAAGGACGAGCAGTACTTC. This encodes CASSLMGLAKDEQYF.

The chain combines TRBV28 with TRBJ2-3; weak D call: TRBD2 (6 bases). This CDR3 is built from 14 residues. Per germline, CDR1 MDHEN and CDR2 SYDVKM. V was cut by 8 bases and J by 2 bases, with 14 bases left in between. CDR3 sequence: CASQVSGVTDTQYF. For the CDR3, the DNA is TGTGCCAGCCAGGTCTCGGGAGTCACAGATACGCAGTATTTT.

There are a few counts of this clone. J is TRBJ2-5 and V is TRBV19; no definite D call. V was cut by 4 bases and J by 0 bases, with 12 bases left in between. CDR1 is LNHDA and CDR2 is SQIVND in the germline V gene (reference sequence). The CDR3 is 15 residues long. CDR3: CASSNRAGDQETQYF. For the CDR3, the DNA is TGTGCCAGTAGTAACCGAGCAGGAGACCAAGAGACCCAGTACTTC.

The gene calls are TRBV4-3 and TRBJ2-4; D is possibly TRBD2 (6 bases). The V end was cut by 0 bases, the J end by 1 base, with 22 bases between. The germline V gene has CDR1 LGHNA and CDR2 YSLEER. The CDR3 sequence is 20 residues long. CDR3 DNA sequence: TGCGCCAGCAGCCAAGAAGGGGCGTGGGGTAGCGGAGGGGCCAAAAACATTCAGTACTTC. Its protein product is CASSQEGAWGSGGAKNIQYF.

The chain has TRBV30 and TRBJ1-1; D call uncertain. The CDR3 loop spans 13 amino acids. V was trimmed by 3 bases and J by 6 bases, leaving 14 bases between them. CDR1 and CDR2 (germline): GTSNPN, SVGIG (reference sequence). The CDR3 region has the DNA TGTGCCTGGAGCCCTCGTTTATATGCTGAAGCTTTCTTT. Its protein is CAWSPRLYAEAFF.

This clone has a single count. The genes are TRBV15 and TRBJ1-2; the match to TRBD1 covers 7 bases. The CDR3 is 12 residues long. Germline V gene sequence: CDR1 LNHNV, CDR2 YYDKDF (reference sequence). The J segment lost 7 bases and the V segment lost 4 bases, leaving 3 bases of the junction unmatched. The CDR3 sequence: CATSIRQGGYTF. Here the CDR3 DNA reads TGTGCCACCAGCATTCGACAGGGTGGCTACACCTTC.

The chain couples TRBV2 to TRBJ1-6, with 8 bases that match TRBD1. Germline CDR1 is SNHLY and CDR2 is FYNNEI. The J segment lost 6 bases and the V segment lost 0 bases, leaving 1 base of the junction unmatched. The CDR3 is 15 amino acids. The CDR3 nucleotides read TGTGCCAGCAGTGAAGCGGACAGGGTTAATTCACCCCTCCACTTT. Residues: CASSEADRVNSPLHF.

V and J are TRBV5-6 and TRBJ1-4, with D possibly matching TRBD1 (5 bases). CDR1 is SGHDT, CDR2 YYEEEE, per germline. V was trimmed by 1 base and J by 7 bases, leaving 11 bases between them. The CDR3 runs to 14 residues. The CDR3 DNA reads as TGTGCCAGCAGCTTGACGGGGGTTGGTGAAAAACTGTTTTTT. It encodes CASSLTGVGEKLFF.

The rearrangement joins TRBV2 to TRBJ1-2, with D perhaps matching TRBD1 (5 bases). The V end lost 7 bases, the J end lost 3 bases, and 15 bases lay between the germline ends. Per the germline V gene, CDR1 is SNHLY and CDR2 is FYNNEI. There are 14 residues in the CDR3. The CDR3 protein is CASTPAGRDYGYTF. CDR3 coding DNA: TGTGCCAGCACTCCGGCGGGCAGGGACTATGGCTACACCTTC.

J is TRBJ2-2 and V is TRBV28, with 7 bases matching TRBD2. Germline assignment: CDR1 MDHEN and CDR2 SYDVKM. V gave up 1 base and J gave up 0 bases; unmatched junction bases: 5. The length of the CDR3 is 17 residues. The CDR3 nucleotides are TGTGCCAGCAGTTTATTAGTACTAGCGACGAACACCGGGGAGCTGTTTTTT. It translates to CASSLLVLATNTGELFF.

This clone was found a few times. The chain joins TRBV7-9 to TRBJ2-3; possibly TRBD1 or TRBD2 for D (6 bases each). With 5 bases removed from V and 6 bases from J, the gap between germline ends came to 18 bases. There are 15 residues in the CDR3. The germline gives CDR1 SEHNR, CDR2 FQNEAQ (reference sequence). The CDR3: CASSPRGQGTDTQYF. The CDR3 bases are TGTGCCAGCAGCCCCCGGGGGCAGGGGACGGATACGCAGTATTTT.

The chain employs TRBV9 and TRBJ2-3; a weak D match, TRBD2 (6 bases). Germline V CDR1 and CDR2: SGDLS, YYNGEE. The CDR3 loop spans 17 amino acids. V was clipped by 4 bases and J by 0 bases, with 18 bases between them. CDR3 bases: TGTGCCAGCAGCCCCCGGAATAGCGGCCAAAGCACAGATACGCAGTATTTT. The encoded protein is CASSPRNSGQSTDTQYF.